One and the same sample provided the 27 T cell receptor beta chains below, sequenced in a study of blood T cells in healthy people across ages. Alongside a J-beta primer mix, a sample-barcoded 5' primer served in a second PCR lasting about 7 to 12 cycles. Each CDR3 protein is one row after TCRdb ran MiXCR on the 5' RACE reads. The table records hundreds of thousands of distinct CDR3 sequences, about 53% of them present only once. What was sequenced was blood. The receptors stem from a man in his fifties or sixties in good health.

The chain joins TRBV9 to TRBJ2-1; 7 positions match TRBD1. Trimming at V came to 0 bases and at J to 6 bases, leaving 6 bases not matched to a gene. The CDR3 contains 15 residues. Looked up from germline, CDR1 is SGDLS and CDR2 is YYNGEE. The CDR3 DNA reads TGTGCCAGCAGCGTAGTGGCAGGGGGTTCCAATGAGCAGTTCTTC. Translating gives CASSVVAGGSNEQFF.

The chain carries TRBV5-6 and TRBJ2-6; no firm D call. V gave up 8 bases and J gave up 0 bases, with 15 bases separating them. The V gene's germline CDR1 is SGHDT and CDR2 YYEEEE. The CDR3 runs 16 residues. This CDR3 reads CASAPYYRSGANVLTF. The CDR3 DNA follows: TGTGCCAGTGCCCCTTATTATCGCTCTGGGGCCAACGTCCTGACTTTC.

The chain combines TRBV6-1 with TRBJ2-1; maybe TRBD1 (8 bases). The CDR3 covers 18 residues. The germline V gene encodes CDR1 MNHNS and CDR2 SASEGT. The V end was cut by 0 bases, the J end by 6 bases, with 21 bases between. CDR3 coding DNA: TGTGCCAGCAGTGAAGCGGTGGGGGGGACAGGTCTATTCAATGAGCAGTTCTTC. It specifies CASSEAVGGTGLFNEQFF.

The V call is TRBV6-5, the J call TRBJ2-3, with 8 nucleotides matching TRBD2. V lost 4 bases, J lost 3 bases, and 12 bases stayed unmatched. Germline V lookup: CDR1 MNHEY, CDR2 SVGAGI. This CDR3 comprises 17 residues. DNA of the CDR3: TGTGCCAGCAGTTTCGGGATCGTTAGCGGGGTGACAGATACGCAGTATTTT. It codes for CASSFGIVSGVTDTQYF.

In this sample, this clonotype turned up many times. V usage is TRBV2 and J usage is TRBJ2-6, with D perhaps matching TRBD2 (5 bases). Trimming stripped 2 bases from V and 2 bases from J, with 10 bases between. This CDR3 spans 16 amino acids. Germline CDR1 reads SNHLY; CDR2 reads FYNNEI. CDR3 region: CASSEKEAPGANVLTF. The CDR3 region has the DNA TGTGCCAGCAGTGAAAAGGAGGCCCCTGGGGCCAACGTCCTGACTTTC.

The J gene is TRBJ2-5, the V gene TRBV25-1; the D gene is possibly TRBD1 (5 bases). The CDR3 runs to 13 residues. CDR1 is MGHDK, CDR2 SYGVNS, per germline. The V end was cut by 8 bases, the J end by 2 bases, with 12 bases between. CDR3 nucleotide sequence: TGTGCCAGCCAGCAGGGAACACAAGAGACCCAGTACTTC. Its translation is CASQQGTQETQYF.

The DNA for the CDR3 is TGCAGGGCTGAACTAGAAAATATGCCAGATACGCAGTATTTT. Protein sequence: CRAELENMPDTQYF. V gene TRBV29-1 combines with J gene TRBJ2-3; D possibly corresponds to TRBD2 (5 bases). Germline loops: CDR1 SQVTM, CDR2 ANQGSEA. The CDR3 has 14 residues.

The table lists this clonotype with a few counts. The chain employs TRBV4-2 and TRBJ1-2; possibly TRBD1 for D (5 bases). The length of the CDR3 is 15 residues. V was pared by 0 bases and J by 5 bases, with 13 bases between. Germline values: CDR1 LGHNA, CDR2 YNFKEQ. Here the CDR3 DNA reads TGTGCCAGCAGCCAAGAATTGGGCAGGGAGTATGGCTACACCTTC. As protein: CASSQELGREYGYTF.

This clonotype was recorded at least ten times. This chain connects TRBV9 to TRBJ2-7, with 8 nucleotides matching TRBD2. This CDR3 comprises 16 residues. V lost 4 bases, J lost 4 bases, and 13 bases stayed unmatched. The germline V gene has CDR1 SGDLS and CDR2 YYNGEE. CDR3 region: CASSPRSRGGAYEQYF. CDR3 in DNA: TGTGCCAGCAGCCCTCGATCCCGGGGGGGAGCTTACGAGCAGTACTTC.

The chain joins TRBV12-3 or TRBV12-4 to TRBJ1-1, with D unclear. The CDR3 loop spans 12 amino acids. The V end lost 3 bases, the J end lost 8 bases, and 10 bases lay between the germline ends. The CDR3 region is CASSFTQSEAFF. The DNA for the CDR3 is TGTGCCAGCAGTTTCACCCAATCCGAAGCTTTCTTT.

This clonotype was found a few times. This rearrangement joins TRBV20-1 to TRBJ2-7; 10 nucleotides match TRBD2. CDR1 DFQATT and CDR2 SNEGSKA come from the germline V gene (reference sequence). This CDR3 has 14 residues. The V segment lost 3 bases and the J segment 5 bases; nucleotides outside the gene matches: 7. The CDR3 sequence: CSASRAGGPNEQYF. The CDR3, as DNA: TGCAGTGCTAGTAGAGCGGGGGGGCCTAACGAGCAGTACTTC.

The chain employs TRBV10-3 and TRBJ1-1; D is unclear. Trimming took 0 bases from V and 1 from J, leaving 6 bases between them. The CDR3 consists of 14 residues. CDR1 ENHRY and CDR2 SYGVKD come from the germline V gene. The chain's CDR3 is CAISESSGNTEAFF. The CDR3, as DNA: TGTGCCATCAGTGAGTCTAGCGGGAACACTGAAGCTTTCTTT.

The rearrangement links TRBV3-1 to TRBJ1-4; 9 bases are a match to TRBD1. Germline V gene sequence: CDR1 LGHDT, CDR2 YNNKEL (reference sequence). The CDR3 runs to 15 residues. The J segment lost 8 bases and the V segment lost 4 bases, leaving 8 bases of the junction unmatched. The CDR3 here is CASSRQGQGQEKLFF. In DNA, the CDR3 is TGTGCCAGCAGCCGCCAGGGACAGGGTCAGGAAAAACTGTTTTTT.

The rearrangement links TRBV6-5 to TRBJ2-1, with a tentative D call TRBD2 (7 bases). The CDR3 length is 15 residues. Germline lookup yields CDR1 MNHEY and CDR2 SVGAGI. Deletions cut 5 bases from V and 4 bases from J, with 15 bases between. CDR3 amino acids: CASSDSEGGYNEQFF. In DNA form, the CDR3 reads TGTGCCAGCAGTGATTCGGAGGGGGGGTACAATGAGCAGTTCTTC.

The CDR3 is CASSLRSANYGYTF. The DNA for the CDR3 is TGTGCCAGCAGCCTGCGGTCGGCTAACTATGGCTACACCTTC. The chain couples TRBV7-8 to TRBJ1-2; D not resolved. Germline V lookup: CDR1 SGHVS, CDR2 FQNEAQ. CDR3 size: 14 residues. Trimming left V 5 bases short and J 0 bases short, with 10 bases between.

This clonotype was counted a single time. This chain joins TRBV28 and TRBJ1-5; D is perhaps TRBD1 (6 bases). The CDR3 runs to 14 residues. V lost 2 bases and J lost 5, with 10 bases in between. Germline V CDR1 and CDR2: MDHEN, SYDVKM. The DNA for the CDR3 is TGTGCCAGCAGTTTAACAGGGATGGATCAGCCCCAGCATTTT. Translation gives CASSLTGMDQPQHF. The full variable domain, its missing parts supplied by reference TRBV28 and TRBJ1-5, is DVKVTQSSRYLVKRTGEKVFLECVQDMDHENMFWYRQDPGLGLRLIYFSYDVKMKEKGDIPEGYSVSREKKERFSLILESASTNQTSMYLCASSLTGMDQPQHFGDGTRLSIL.

The CDR3 region has the DNA TGCGCCAGCAGCTTAGAATCGGGCAATCAGCCCCAGCATTTT. This encodes CASSLESGNQPQHF. The chain employs TRBV5-1 and TRBJ1-5, with D unclear. CDR1 and CDR2 from the germline V gene are SGHRS and YFSETQ. Trimming removed 2 bases from V and 2 bases from J, with 8 bases in between. The CDR3 sequence is 14 residues long.

The gene calls are TRBV29-1 and TRBJ1-1; 10 bases fit TRBD1. Looked up from germline, CDR1 is SQVTM and CDR2 is ANQGSEA. This CDR3 contains 13 residues. V trimming: 6 bases; J trimming: 0 bases; junction bases outside the gene matches: 1. The CDR3 nucleotides read TGCAGCGTGGGGACAGGGGTGAACACTGAAGCTTTCTTT. This codes for CSVGTGVNTEAFF.

This clonotype turned up a few times. The rearrangement joins TRBV20-1 to TRBJ1-6; 9 nucleotides line up with TRBD1. V lost 5 bases and J lost 13; bases outside the gene matches: 15. This CDR3 comprises 15 residues. In germline, CDR1 is DFQATT, CDR2 SNEGSKA (reference sequence). The CDR3 DNA follows: TGCAGTGCTGCCGGGACAGGGTCCTCAGGCTCCCCCCTCCACTTT. Translation gives CSAAGTGSSGSPLHF.

This clonotype came up a few times. The gene calls are TRBV7-9 and TRBJ2-5; 7 bases match TRBD1. Unmatched junction bases numbered 9, after V lost 5 bases and J lost 3 bases. The CDR3 consists of 15 residues. Looked up from germline, CDR1 is SEHNR and CDR2 is FQNEAQ (reference sequence). For the CDR3, the DNA is TGTGCCAGCAGCCAAACCGGGACAGCTAAAGAGACCCAGTACTTC. As protein: CASSQTGTAKETQYF.

The chain is built from TRBV11-2 and TRBJ2-3, with TRBD2 as a possible D gene (6 bases). The V gene lost 1 base and the J gene lost 0 bases, with 11 bases spanning the gap. CDR1 is SGHAT and CDR2 is FQNNGV in the germline V gene. This CDR3 has 16 residues. The CDR3, as DNA: TGTGCCAGCAGCTTAGTTGGCGGGGTCAGCACAGATACGCAGTATTTT. Encoded protein: CASSLVGGVSTDTQYF.

A few counts support this clonotype. The chain couples TRBV2 to TRBJ1-6, with D possibly being TRBD1 (6 bases). The V end was cut by 6 bases, the J end by 8 bases, with 20 bases between. There are 16 residues in the CDR3. Germline assignment: CDR1 SNHLY and CDR2 FYNNEI. In DNA, the CDR3 is TGTGCCAGCAGCCCTCCGGGCCGAGGGGGGGATTCACCCCTCCACTTT. The encoded protein is CASSPPGRGGDSPLHF.

The chain links TRBV20-1 to TRBJ2-5, with 7 bases matching TRBD1. With the DNA end fitting TRBJ2-7 better, the J assignment may be wrong. CDR3 length: 13 residues. Germline V CDR1 and CDR2: DFQATT, SNEGSKA (reference sequence). In DNA form, the CDR3 reads TGCAGTGCTAGAGACCCGACAGGGAACGAGCAGTACTTC. This encodes CSARDPTGNEQYF.

This clonotype has just a few counts. V is TRBV7-2 and J is TRBJ2-1; TRBD1 or TRBD2 may be the D gene (5 bases each). The CDR3 is made up of 17 amino acids. Germline lookup yields CDR1 SGHTA and CDR2 FQGNSA. The germline V and J ends were trimmed by 5 bases and 2 bases, with 19 bases remaining between them. CDR3 coding DNA: TGTGCCAGCAGCCACGAGGGGATGGGGAAGACCTACAATGAGCAGTTCTTC. Translated, it gives CASSHEGMGKTYNEQFF.

With regard to this clonotype: Compared with germline, one end of the junction differs, possibly owing to a read error. V usage is TRBV7-9 and J usage is TRBJ2-7; no clear D. The CDR3 runs to 12 residues. Looked up from germline, CDR1 is SEHNR and CDR2 is FQNEAQ (reference sequence). Written as DNA, the CDR3 is TGTGCCAGCAGCTGGGTCTCCCACGAGCAGTACTTC. Its protein product is CASSWVSHEQYF.

The J gene is TRBJ2-5, the V gene TRBV3-1, with 10 bases identical to TRBD1. Trimming took 6 bases from V and 11 from J; bases not matched to a gene: 15. The CDR3 covers 15 residues. Germline V gene data show CDR1 as LGHDT and CDR2 as YNNKEL (reference sequence). For the CDR3, the DNA is TGTGCCAGCAGTCCCGGACAGGGGGTCTACAATGAGCAGTACTTC. It codes for CASSPGQGVYNEQYF.

The chain combines TRBV9 with TRBJ2-7; no reliable D call. Trimming removed 3 bases from V and 2 bases from J, with 12 bases in between. The CDR3 covers 14 residues. CDR1 is SGDLS and CDR2 is YYNGEE in the germline V gene. Written as DNA, the CDR3 is TGTGCCAGCAGCGCAACCCAAGTTGCCTACGAGCAGTACTTC. It specifies CASSATQVAYEQYF.